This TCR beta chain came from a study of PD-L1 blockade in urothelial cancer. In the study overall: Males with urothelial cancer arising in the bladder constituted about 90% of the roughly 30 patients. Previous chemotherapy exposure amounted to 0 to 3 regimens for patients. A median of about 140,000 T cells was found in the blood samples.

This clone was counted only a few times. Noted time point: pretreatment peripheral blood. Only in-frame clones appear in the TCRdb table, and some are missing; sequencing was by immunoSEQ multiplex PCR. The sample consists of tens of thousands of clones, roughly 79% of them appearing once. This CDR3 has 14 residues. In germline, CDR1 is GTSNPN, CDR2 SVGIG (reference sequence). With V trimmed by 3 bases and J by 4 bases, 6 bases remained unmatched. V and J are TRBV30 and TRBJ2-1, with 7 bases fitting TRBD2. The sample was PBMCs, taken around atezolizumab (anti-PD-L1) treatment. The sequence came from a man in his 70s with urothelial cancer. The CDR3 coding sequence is TGTGCCTGGAGGTCGCGGGGGATTTACAATGAGCAGTTCTTC. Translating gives CAWRSRGIYNEQFF.